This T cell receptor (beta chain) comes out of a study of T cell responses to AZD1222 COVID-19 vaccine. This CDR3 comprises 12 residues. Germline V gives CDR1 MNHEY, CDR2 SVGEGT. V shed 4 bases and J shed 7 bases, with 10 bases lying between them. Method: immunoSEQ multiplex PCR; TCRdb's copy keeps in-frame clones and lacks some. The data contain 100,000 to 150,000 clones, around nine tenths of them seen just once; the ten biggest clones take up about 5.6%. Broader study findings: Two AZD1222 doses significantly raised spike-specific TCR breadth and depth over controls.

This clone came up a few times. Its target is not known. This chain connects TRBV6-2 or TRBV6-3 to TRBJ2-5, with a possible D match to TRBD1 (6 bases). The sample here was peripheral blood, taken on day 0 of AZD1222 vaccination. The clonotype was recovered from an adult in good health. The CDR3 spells CASSWGPGTQYF. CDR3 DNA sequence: TGTGCCAGCAGTTGGGGGCCAGGGACCCAGTACTTC.